Below are 25 T cell receptor beta chains sequenced from a single sample in a study of regulatory T cells in long-lasting Graves disease. Documented time point: persistent/refractory GD, antithyroid drugs over 5 years with positive TRAb. Following extraction of RNA from PBMCs, that RNA was used to make the TCR library. Arm-PCR of CDR3 regions and iRepertoire HTBI primers were used to build TCR beta libraries. TCRdb re-analysed the multiplex PCR reads in MiXCR, keeping a single row per CDR3 protein. Here the sample spans around 450,000 distinct CDR3 sequences, 20% to 25% being singletons. The source was peripheral blood mononuclear cells (PBMCs), collected when the disease was refractory, from a patient treated with antithyroid drugs. All receptors derive from a female donor with Graves disease.

As concerns this clonotype: A read error is possible here, since a much larger clone lies one base away. This chain joins TRBV5-6 and TRBJ1-4; 7 nucleotides align to TRBD1. The CDR3 runs 15 residues. CDR1 and CDR2 from the germline V gene are SGHDT and YYEEEE. In DNA form, the CDR3 reads TGTGCCAGCAGTTACCAGACAGGGCAAGGAGAAAAACTGGTTTTT. Its protein is CASSYQTGQGEKLVF. The full variable domain, in which reference TRBV5-6 and TRBJ1-4 provide the parts outside the CDR3, is DAGVTQSPTHLIKTRGQQVTLRCSPKSGHDTVSWYQQALGQGPQFIFQYYEEEERQRGNFPDRFSGHQFPNYSSELNVNALLLGDSALYLCASSYQTGQGEKLVFGSGTQLSVL.

This clonotype came up many times. This chain links TRBV20-1 with TRBJ1-1, with D perhaps matching TRBD1 (5 bases). The CDR3 consists of 14 residues. Germline-derived CDR1 and CDR2 are DFQATT and SNEGSKA (reference sequence). The V end was cut by 5 bases, the J end by 4 bases, with 17 bases between. The CDR3 bases are TGCAGTGCTGCCCGGTGGCAGGGAACCACTGAAGCTTTCTTT. Translated, it gives CSAARWQGTTEAFF.

This clonotype was recorded a few times. The V call is TRBV30, the J call TRBJ2-7; D gene uncertain. The germline V gene encodes CDR1 GTSNPN and CDR2 SVGIG (reference sequence). V was shortened by 1 base and J by 4 bases, with 5 bases between the two germline ends. CDR3 length: 11 amino acids. This CDR3 is CAWSDPYEQYF. The CDR3, as DNA: TGTGCCTGGAGTGATCCATACGAGCAGTACTTC. The whole variable domain, remainder taken from reference TRBV30 and TRBJ2-7, is SQTIHQWPATLVQPVGSPLSLECTVEGTSNPNLYWYRQAAGRGLQLLFYSVGIGQISSEVPQNLSASRPQDRQFILSSKKLLLSDSGFYLCAWSDPYEQYFGPGTRLTVT.

This clonotype came up a few times. The chain links TRBV12-3 or TRBV12-4 to TRBJ2-1; D is uncertain. V lost 8 bases and J lost 4, with 9 bases in between. The CDR3 extends over 12 amino acids. In DNA, the CDR3 is TGTGCCAGCTCGACCGTGTACAATGAGCAGTTCTTC. This codes for CASSTVYNEQFF.

This clonotype was observed a few times. This chain links TRBV4-2 with TRBJ1-5; the D is unclear. V was shortened by 0 bases and J by 0 bases, with 9 bases between the two germline ends. The germline gives CDR1 LGHNA, CDR2 YNFKEQ. The CDR3 has 16 residues. CDR3 coding DNA: TGTGCCAGCAGCCAAGATTACCTGTATAGCAATCAGCCCCAGCATTTT. Translating gives CASSQDYLYSNQPQHF.

There are many counts of this clonotype. This rearrangement joins TRBV5-8 to TRBJ1-4, with 8 bases matching TRBD1. With 4 bases clipped from V and 8 bases from J, the junction kept 10 bases outside the gene matches. The CDR3 loop spans 15 amino acids. Germline V gives CDR1 SGHTS, CDR2 YDEGEE. The CDR3 nucleotides are TGTGCCAGCAGCCCATGGGACAGGAGAGGGGAAAAACTGTTTTTT. The encoded protein is CASSPWDRRGEKLFF.

This clonotype has more than one count but fewer than ten. V gene TRBV27 combines with J gene TRBJ2-2, with 7 bases identical to TRBD2. CDR1 and CDR2 (germline): MNHEY, SMNVEV (reference sequence). The CDR3 spans 16 residues. Trimming removed 1 base from V and 4 bases from J; junction bases left unmatched: 6. The CDR3 bases are TGTGCCAGCAGTTTATGGGCGGGAGCGGGCACCGGGGAGCTGTTTTTT. The encoded protein is CASSLWAGAGTGELFF.

This clonotype has at least ten counts. V usage is TRBV12-3 or TRBV12-4 and J usage is TRBJ1-5; D not certain. Trimming pared 2 bases from V and 7 bases from J, leaving 15 bases between. CDR3 size: 15 residues. The CDR3 loop reads CASSLNPSGIQPQHF. In DNA, the CDR3 is TGTGCCAGCAGTTTAAACCCCTCTGGTATACAGCCCCAGCATTTT.

Many counts were recorded for this clonotype. The rearrangement joins TRBV11-2 to TRBJ2-5; 9 positions agree with TRBD1. V trimming: 2 bases; J trimming: 4 bases; junction bases outside the gene matches: 8. From germline, CDR1 is SGHAT and CDR2 FQNNGV. The CDR3 covers 16 residues. CDR3 sequence: CASSLWGQGRGETQYF. As DNA, the CDR3 is TGTGCCAGCAGCTTATGGGGACAGGGTAGGGGAGAGACCCAGTACTTC.

Regarding this clonotype: A much larger clonotype is one base distant, so this may be a read error. The J gene is TRBJ1-1, the V gene TRBV5-1; tentative D call: TRBD1 (5 bases). Germline CDR1 SGHRS, CDR2 YFSETQ. The CDR3 runs to 14 residues. The CDR3 DNA sequence: TGCGCCAGCAGCTATGGTCCGGGGGAGGCTGAAGCTTCCTTT. Translated, it gives CASSYGPGEAEASF.

A few counts support this clonotype. The genes are TRBV24-1 and TRBJ2-5; TRBD1 or TRBD2 may be the D gene (5 bases each). Germline CDR1 reads KGHDR; CDR2 reads SFDVKD. The CDR3 spans 14 residues. Trimming cost V 5 bases and J 5 bases, with 14 bases left between them. In DNA, the CDR3 is TGTGCCACCAGTGTGGGGGATGAAGTGGAGACCCAGTACTTC. Its protein is CATSVGDEVETQYF.

The chain joins TRBV4-1 to TRBJ1-5; unclear D gene. V was cut by 1 base and J by 7 bases, with 11 bases left in between. CDR1 and CDR2 from the germline V gene are MGHRA and YSYEKL. The CDR3 runs 14 residues. CDR3 loop: CASSQGASEQPQHF. In DNA form, the CDR3 reads TGCGCCAGCAGCCAAGGTGCGAGTGAGCAGCCCCAGCATTTT.

The J gene is TRBJ2-1, the V gene TRBV5-4, with 13 bases lining up with TRBD2. CDR3 length equals 18 residues. With V trimmed by 5 bases and J by 6 bases, 14 bases remained unmatched. Germline V gene data show CDR1 as SGHNT and CDR2 as YYREEE (reference sequence). CDR3 DNA sequence: TGTGCCAGCAGGATAGGGGGCGGACGACTAGCGGGGGGCAATGAGCAGTTCTTC. This codes for CASRIGGGRLAGGNEQFF.

The chain recombines TRBV10-3 with TRBJ1-6, with D possibly TRBD1 on 5 matching bases. Trimming left V 4 bases short and J 13 bases short, with 23 bases between. This CDR3 has 16 residues. Germline V gene lookup returns CDR1 ENHRY and CDR2 SYGVKD. CDR3 residues: CAISGDSDSPLSPLHF. The CDR3 DNA sequence: TGTGCCATCAGTGGTGATAGTGACAGCCCACTTTCTCCCCTCCACTTT.

In this sample, this clonotype turned up a few times. The chain recombines TRBV19 with TRBJ2-1; D is possibly TRBD2 (6 bases). The germline V gene encodes CDR1 LNHDA and CDR2 SQIVND (reference sequence). The V and J ends lost 5 bases and 7 bases respectively, with 15 bases between them. The CDR3 extends over 14 amino acids. CDR3 region: CASSAAVGGNEQFF. CDR3 coding DNA: TGTGCCAGTAGTGCGGCGGTCGGAGGGAATGAGCAGTTCTTC.

This chain uses TRBV5-1 with TRBJ1-1; tentative D call: TRBD1 (6 bases). Per germline, CDR1 SGHRS and CDR2 YFSETQ. This CDR3 has 15 amino acids. Trimming cost V 4 bases and J 4 bases, with 17 bases left between them. The CDR3 is CASSGGGGLGTEAFF. The CDR3 DNA reads as TGCGCCAGCAGCGGGGGGGGGGGCCTAGGCACTGAAGCTTTCTTT.

The chain recombines TRBV28 with TRBJ2-2; 10 bases align to TRBD1. V trimming: 5 bases; J trimming: 4 bases; junction bases outside the gene matches: 7. CDR1 and CDR2 from the germline V gene are MDHEN and SYDVKM. This CDR3 spans 16 amino acids. The CDR3 region has the DNA TGTGCCAGCAGTAACTCGGACAGGGGGGTCACCGGGGAGCTGTTTTTT. This gives the protein CASSNSDRGVTGELFF.

The rearrangement uses TRBV19 and TRBJ2-5, with a tentative D call TRBD1 (5 bases). V lost 1 base, J lost 0 bases, and 9 bases lay in between. The germline gives CDR1 LNHDA, CDR2 SQIVND (reference sequence). The CDR3 is 15 amino acids. The CDR3 DNA sequence: TGTGCCAGTAGTATAGGGGGCACGTACCAAGAGACCCAGTACTTC. Translating gives CASSIGGTYQETQYF.

The chain combines TRBV7-8 with TRBJ2-7; D gene unclear. This CDR3 region has 16 residues. Trimming took 1 base from V and 2 from J, leaving 15 bases between them. Germline V gene lookup returns CDR1 SGHVS and CDR2 FQNEAQ. The CDR3 sequence is CASSLEHPGPTYEQYF. The CDR3 nucleotides are TGTGCCAGCAGCTTAGAGCATCCAGGACCGACCTACGAGCAGTACTTC.

This chain uses TRBV19 with TRBJ1-1, with unresolved D. V lost 4 bases and J lost 8, with 8 bases in between. Germline V gene sequence: CDR1 LNHDA, CDR2 SQIVND (reference sequence). The CDR3 extends over 11 amino acids. The DNA of the CDR3 is TGTGCCAGTAGTAGCGCCCTGGAAGCTTTCTTT. Protein: CASSSALEAFF. Full variable domain (missing parts from reference TRBV19 and TRBJ1-1): DGGITQSPKYLFRKEGQNVTLSCEQNLNHDAMYWYRQDPGQGLRLIYYSQIVNDFQKGDIAEGYSVSREKKESFPLTVTSAQKNPTAFYLCASSSALEAFFGQGTRLTVV.

This sequence joins TRBV28 and TRBJ2-3; D uncertain. The CDR3 is 14 residues long. Trimming stripped 3 bases from V and 2 bases from J, with 9 bases between. The germline CDR1 and CDR2 sequences are MDHEN and SYDVKM. CDR3 in amino acids: CASSFGVLTDTQYF. In DNA, the CDR3 is TGTGCCAGCAGTTTTGGAGTCCTCACAGATACGCAGTATTTT.

On this clonotype: A read error may be the cause here, since a much bigger clone is one base away. The chain has TRBV6-1 and TRBJ1-2, with D possibly TRBD1 on 5 matching bases. The CDR3 loop spans 13 amino acids. Looked up from germline, CDR1 is MNHNS and CDR2 is SASEGT. DNA of the CDR3: TGTGCCACCCTCGACAGAACTAACTATGACTACACCTTC. Translating gives CATLDRTNYDYTF.

V gene TRBV6-1 combines with J gene TRBJ1-4, with unresolved D. CDR1 and CDR2 (germline): MNHNS, SASEGT. V lost 4 bases and J 3 bases, leaving 9 bases between the germline ends. CDR3 size: 14 residues. The CDR3 DNA sequence: TGTGCCAGCAGTGGACTGACTGCTAATGAAAAACTGTTTTTT. Its protein product is CASSGLTANEKLFF.

V is TRBV19 and J is TRBJ1-5; D not resolved. V lost 3 bases to trimming and J lost 2 bases, with 17 bases between them. Germline V lookup: CDR1 LNHDA, CDR2 SQIVND (reference sequence). The CDR3 spans 17 residues. CDR3 in amino acids: CASSITHVGYGNQPQHF. The CDR3 nucleotides are TGTGCCAGTAGTATTACCCATGTCGGTTACGGCAATCAGCCCCAGCATTTT.

This sequence joins TRBV12-3 or TRBV12-4 and TRBJ1-1, with D possibly matching TRBD1 (6 bases). V was shortened by 7 bases and J by 0 bases, with 18 bases between the two germline ends. The CDR3 covers 16 residues. The CDR3 region is CASTPFEAGVNTEAFF. CDR3 DNA: TGTGCCAGCACCCCCTTTGAAGCAGGGGTGAACACTGAAGCTTTCTTT.